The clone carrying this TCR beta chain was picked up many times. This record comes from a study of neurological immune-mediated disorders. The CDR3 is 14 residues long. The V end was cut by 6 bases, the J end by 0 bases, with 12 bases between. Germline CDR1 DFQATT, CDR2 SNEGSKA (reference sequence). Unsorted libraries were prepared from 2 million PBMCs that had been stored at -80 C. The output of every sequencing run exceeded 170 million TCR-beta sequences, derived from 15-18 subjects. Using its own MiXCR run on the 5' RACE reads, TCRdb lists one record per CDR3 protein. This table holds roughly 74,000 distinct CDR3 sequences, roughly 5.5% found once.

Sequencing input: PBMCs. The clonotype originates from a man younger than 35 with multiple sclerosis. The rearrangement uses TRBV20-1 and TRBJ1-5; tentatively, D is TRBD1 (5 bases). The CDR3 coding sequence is TGCAGTGCGAGGGACCCGATTAGCAATCAGCCCCAGCATTTT. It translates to CSARDPISNQPQHF.